The clone carrying this T cell receptor beta chain has only a few counts. As yet, its antigen is unknown. TCRdb re-called the reads through MiXCR, storing one row per CDR3 protein. The repertoire includes roughly 920,000 distinct CDR3 sequences, less than 40% of them detected once, and over 13% sits in the top ten. The data derive from a study of T cell repertoires in cytomegalovirus infection. Study-wide results and caveats: Dominant in the ex vivo response were TCR beta clonotypes restricted by HLA-C and specific for CMV.

Germline V gene sequence: CDR1 MDHEN, CDR2 SYDVKM. The CDR3 spans 13 residues. Deletions cut 5 bases from V and 7 bases from J, with 15 bases between. The chain links TRBV28 to TRBJ2-7, with a possible D match to TRBD1 (5 bases). The source of this sequence is a human donor in good health (CMV status not recorded). Some clones in this sample may be carry-over from other donors' samples. The starting material was cultured CD8+ T cells from PBMCs, obtained from culture after CMV antigen stimulation. For the CDR3, the DNA is TGTGCCAGCAGTAAACTGCAGGGAAGGGAGCAGTACGTC. It is translated as CASSKLQGREQYV.